These 17 T cell receptor beta chains share one sample of origin, sequenced in a study of shared clonotypes between healthy human individuals. TCRdb's copy holds only in-frame clones and misses some; the assay was immunoSEQ multiplex PCR. The repertoire has over a million clones, roughly 96% of them found once; the top ten carry roughly 1.2%. The sample comprised naive CD4+ T cells sorted from blood. Subset in this sample: CD45RA+ positively selected. The source is a young man in good health.

The rearrangement joins TRBV7-6 to TRBJ2-3; TRBD2 matches at 7 bases. Germline V lookup: CDR1 SGHVS, CDR2 FNYEAQ. The junction had 14 bases not matched to a gene; V was cut back by 5 bases and J by 3 bases. This CDR3 has 17 amino acids. CDR3 region: CASSLGVASGSTDTQYF. The CDR3 DNA sequence: TGTGCCAGCAGCCTAGGGGTTGCTAGCGGATCAACAGATACGCAGTATTTT.

V and J are TRBV6-1 and TRBJ1-5; D is uncertain. Germline V gene lookup returns CDR1 MNHNS and CDR2 SASEGT. The V gene lost 6 bases and the J gene lost 4 bases, with 7 bases spanning the gap. The CDR3 loop spans 12 amino acids. DNA for the CDR3: TGTGCCAGCAGATTGGGGAATCAGCCCCAGCATTTT. Translation gives CASRLGNQPQHF.

V usage is TRBV27 and J usage is TRBJ2-1; 8 bases agree with TRBD1. The CDR3 has 16 residues. The V gene end was trimmed by 1 base and the J gene end by 7 bases; junction bases not matched to a gene: 9. The V gene's germline CDR1 is MNHEY and CDR2 SMNVEV (reference sequence). CDR3 in amino acids: CASSLLMTGAGNEQFF. As DNA, the CDR3 is TGTGCCAGCAGTTTATTGATGACAGGGGCCGGGAATGAGCAGTTCTTC.

The chain is built from TRBV2 and TRBJ2-1; TRBD1 is a possible D gene (5 bases). The CDR3 contains 17 residues. Germline V gene data show CDR1 as SNHLY and CDR2 as FYNNEI. The V and J ends lost 4 bases and 0 bases respectively, with 16 bases between them. In DNA form, the CDR3 reads TGTGCCAGCAGTGCCCTGGGGCGGACGAGCTCCTACAATGAGCAGTTCTTC. Amino acid sequence: CASSALGRTSSYNEQFF.

The chain recombines TRBV28 with TRBJ2-1; 10 bases map to TRBD2. Germline V lookup: CDR1 MDHEN, CDR2 SYDVKM. Trimming at V came to 4 bases and at J to 12 bases, leaving 9 bases not matched to a gene. The CDR3 runs 14 residues. The CDR3 here is CASSSTTWTSGQFF. The CDR3 region has the DNA TGTGCCAGCAGTTCCACGACCTGGACTAGCGGGCAGTTCTTC.

This chain joins TRBV18 and TRBJ2-1; D is unclear. Trimming pared 0 bases from V and 7 bases from J, leaving 10 bases between. The CDR3 length is 14 residues. Germline CDR1 is KGHSH and CDR2 is LQKENI. The CDR3 DNA follows: TGTGCCAGCTCACCACCGAGTGTGAGGAATGAGCAGTTCTTC. The encoded protein is CASSPPSVRNEQFF.

V gene TRBV5-1 combines with J gene TRBJ2-3, with 7 bases fitting TRBD1. V was clipped by 0 bases and J by 1 base; unmatched bases: 5. There are 16 residues in the CDR3. The germline CDR1 and CDR2 sequences are SGHRS and YFSETQ. The CDR3 nucleotides are TGCGCCAGCAGCTTGGCTGTAGGGACAGGCACAGATACGCAGTATTTT. Protein sequence: CASSLAVGTGTDTQYF. Full variable domain (outside the CDR3, taken from reference TRBV5-1 and TRBJ2-3): KAGVTQTPRYLIKTRGQQVTLSCSPISGHRSVSWYQQTPGQGLQFLFEYFSETQRNKGNFPGRFSGRQFSNSRSEMNVSTLELGDSALYLCASSLAVGTGTDTQYFGPGTRLTVL.

The chain combines TRBV6-5 with TRBJ2-7; 7 nucleotides line up with TRBD2. V lost 6 bases, J lost 2 bases, and 4 bases stayed unmatched. CDR3 size: 13 residues. Germline V CDR1 and CDR2: MNHEY, SVGAGI. The CDR3 is CASRLAVTYEQYF. The CDR3 DNA follows: TGTGCCAGCAGGCTAGCGGTAACCTACGAGCAGTACTTC.

The chain is built from TRBV18 and TRBJ2-2; 9 positions match TRBD2. This CDR3 has 20 residues. Looked up from germline, CDR1 is KGHSH and CDR2 is LQKENI. V dropped 3 bases and J dropped 0; count of bases not matched to a gene: 14. The CDR3 region is CASSPTPLAGPVANTGELFF. DNA of the CDR3: TGTGCCAGCTCACCTACTCCTCTAGCGGGGCCAGTTGCGAACACCGGGGAGCTGTTTTTT.

The V and J genes are TRBV28 and TRBJ1-5, with D maybe TRBD1 (5 bases). Trimming cost V 8 bases and J 3 bases, with 20 bases left between them. This CDR3 region has 16 residues. Germline CDR1 reads MDHEN; CDR2 reads SYDVKM. CDR3 DNA sequence: TGTGCCAGCCGGTACAACCCAGGGCCCCTCAATCAGCCCCAGCATTTT. Amino acid sequence: CASRYNPGPLNQPQHF.

V usage is TRBV9 and J usage is TRBJ1-2; TRBD1 matches 7 bases. This CDR3 has 15 amino acids. The V gene end was trimmed by 3 bases and the J gene end by 4 bases; junction bases not matched to a gene: 9. The germline gives CDR1 SGDLS, CDR2 YYNGEE. In DNA, the CDR3 is TGTGCCAGCAGCGGGAGGGCAGACAGGGTCTATGGCTACACCTTC. This encodes CASSGRADRVYGYTF.

The chain recombines TRBV5-1 with TRBJ2-3, with a possible D match to TRBD2 (5 bases). The length of the CDR3 is 14 residues. CDR1 and CDR2 (germline): SGHRS, YFSETQ. V shed 5 bases and J shed 0 bases, with 10 bases lying between them. For the CDR3, the DNA is TGCGCCAGCAGGGGAGCCAGTAGCACAGATACGCAGTATTTT. The encoded protein is CASRGASSTDTQYF. The full variable domain, rest sourced from reference TRBV5-1 and TRBJ2-3, is KAGVTQTPRYLIKTRGQQVTLSCSPISGHRSVSWYQQTPGQGLQFLFEYFSETQRNKGNFPGRFSGRQFSNSRSEMNVSTLELGDSALYLCASRGASSTDTQYFGPGTRLTVL.

The chain couples TRBV29-1 to TRBJ2-2; 8 bases line up with TRBD2. The CDR3 loop spans 14 amino acids. Per germline, CDR1 SQVTM and CDR2 ANQGSEA. V shed 4 bases and J 6 bases; nucleotides not matched to a gene: 7. The CDR3 DNA sequence: TGCAGCGTTGCATCCGGGAGGGCCCCCGGGGAGCTGTTTTTT. Its protein is CSVASGRAPGELFF.

The chain's CDR3 is CASSPGPNNYEQYF. Here the CDR3 DNA reads TGCGCCAGCAGCCCGGGACCCAACAATTACGAGCAGTACTTC. The V and J genes are TRBV4-1 and TRBJ2-7; D is possibly TRBD1 or TRBD2 (5 bases each). The CDR3 has 14 residues. CDR1 and CDR2 from the germline V gene are MGHRA and YSYEKL. With 4 bases removed from V and 4 bases from J, the gap between germline ends came to 14 bases.

Worth noting for this clone: Additional DNA sequences in this sample encode the identical CDR3. V usage is TRBV2 and J usage is TRBJ2-3, with D tentatively TRBD2 (5 bases). CDR1 is SNHLY and CDR2 is FYNNEI in the germline V gene. Trimming removed 2 bases at V and 5 bases at J, with 5 bases between. The CDR3 runs to 12 residues. CDR3 in amino acids: CASSETRDTQYF. The CDR3 DNA sequence: TGTGCCAGCAGTGAAACTAGAGATACGCAGTATTTT.

The V and J genes are TRBV6-1 and TRBJ1-1; 9 bases fit TRBD1. CDR3 length: 14 amino acids. From germline, CDR1 is MNHNS and CDR2 SASEGT. The J segment lost 5 bases and the V segment lost 6 bases, leaving 7 bases of the junction unmatched. As DNA, the CDR3 is TGTGCCAGCAGCAGAAGACAGGGGGGAACTGAAGCTTTCTTT. It encodes CASSRRQGGTEAFF.

The chain is built from TRBV13 and TRBJ2-5; 9 bases fit TRBD2. V was pared by 0 bases and J by 0 bases, with 8 bases of the junction left unmatched. The V gene's germline CDR1 is PRHDT and CDR2 FYEKMQ (reference sequence). The CDR3 totals 18 residues. The DNA of the CDR3 is TGTGCCAGCAGCTTAGGACTAGCGGGCCTGGGATACCAAGAGACCCAGTACTTC. Amino acids: CASSLGLAGLGYQETQYF. Based on the CDR3 plus reference TRBV13 and TRBJ2-5, the full variable domain is AAGVIQSPRHLIKEKRETATLKCYPIPRHDTVYWYQQGPGQDPQFLISFYEKMQSDKGSIPDRFSAQQFSDYHSELNMSSLELGDSALYFCASSLGLAGLGYQETQYFGPGTRLLVL.